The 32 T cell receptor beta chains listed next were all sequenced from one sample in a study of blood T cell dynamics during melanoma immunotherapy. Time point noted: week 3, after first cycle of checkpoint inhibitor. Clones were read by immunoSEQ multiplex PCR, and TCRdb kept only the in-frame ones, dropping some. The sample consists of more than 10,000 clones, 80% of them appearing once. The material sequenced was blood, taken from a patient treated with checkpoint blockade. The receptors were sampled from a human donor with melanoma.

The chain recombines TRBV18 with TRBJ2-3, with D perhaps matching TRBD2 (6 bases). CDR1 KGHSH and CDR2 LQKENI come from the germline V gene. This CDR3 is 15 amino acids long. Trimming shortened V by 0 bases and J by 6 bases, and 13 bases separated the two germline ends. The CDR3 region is CASSPPGLPWDTQYF. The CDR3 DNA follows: TGTGCCAGCTCACCACCCGGACTACCGTGGGATACGCAGTATTTT.

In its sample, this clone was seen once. The CDR3: CASSLSGVNTGELFF. CDR3 DNA: TGCGCCAGCAGCCTTTCGGGAGTGAACACCGGGGAGCTGTTTTTT. The chain couples TRBV5-1 to TRBJ2-2, with D possibly TRBD2 on 6 matching bases. The CDR3 has 15 amino acids. V lost 4 bases, J lost 1 base, and 11 bases lay in between. CDR1 and CDR2 (germline): SGHRS, YFSETQ.

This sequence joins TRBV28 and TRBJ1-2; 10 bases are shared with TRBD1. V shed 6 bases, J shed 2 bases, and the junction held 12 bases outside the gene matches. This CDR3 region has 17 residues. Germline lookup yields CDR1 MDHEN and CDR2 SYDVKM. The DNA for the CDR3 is TGTGCCAGCAGCTTCGCGACTGGGACAGGGGCAAACTATGGCTACACCTTC. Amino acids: CASSFATGTGANYGYTF.

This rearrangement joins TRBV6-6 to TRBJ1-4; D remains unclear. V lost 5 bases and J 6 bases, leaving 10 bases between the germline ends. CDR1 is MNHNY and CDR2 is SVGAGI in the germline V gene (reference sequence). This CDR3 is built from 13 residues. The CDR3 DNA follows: TGTGCCAGCAGTCCAAACAGTGATGAAAAACTGTTTTTT. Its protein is CASSPNSDEKLFF.

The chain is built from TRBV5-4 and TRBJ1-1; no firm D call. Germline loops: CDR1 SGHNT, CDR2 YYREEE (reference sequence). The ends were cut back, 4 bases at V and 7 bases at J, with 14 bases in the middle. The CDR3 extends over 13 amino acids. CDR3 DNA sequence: TGTGCCAGCAGCCCGGTCCCAGGCAGTGAAGCTTTCTTT. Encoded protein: CASSPVPGSEAFF.

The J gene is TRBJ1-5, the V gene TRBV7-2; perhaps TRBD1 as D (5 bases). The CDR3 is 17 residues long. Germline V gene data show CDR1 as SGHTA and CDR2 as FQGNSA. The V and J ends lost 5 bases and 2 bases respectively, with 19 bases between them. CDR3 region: CASSPQPITGGNQPQHF. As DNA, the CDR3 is TGTGCCAGCAGCCCCCAACCAATAACGGGGGGCAATCAGCCCCAGCATTTT. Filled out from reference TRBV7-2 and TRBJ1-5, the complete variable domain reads GAGVSQSPSNKVTEKGKDVELRCDPISGHTALYWYRQSLGQGLEFLIYFQGNSAPDKSGLPSDRFSAERTGGSVSTLTIQRTQQEDSAVYLCASSPQPITGGNQPQHFGDGTRLSIL.

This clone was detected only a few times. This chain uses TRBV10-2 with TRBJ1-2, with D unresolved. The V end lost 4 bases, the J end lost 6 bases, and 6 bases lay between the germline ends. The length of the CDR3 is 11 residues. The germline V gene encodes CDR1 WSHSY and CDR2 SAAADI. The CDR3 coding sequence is TGCGCCAGCAGTGCTGGGGATGGCTACACCTTC. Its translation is CASSAGDGYTF.

The CDR3 region has the DNA TGTGCCAGCAGCTTGGATCGGTCCGAGGAGCAGTACGTC. It codes for CASSLDRSEEQYV. The rearrangement uses TRBV5-5 and TRBJ2-7; D call uncertain. The CDR3 consists of 13 residues. Germline V gene lookup returns CDR1 SGHKS and CDR2 YYEKEE (reference sequence). V was clipped by 0 bases and J by 7 bases, with 11 bases between them.

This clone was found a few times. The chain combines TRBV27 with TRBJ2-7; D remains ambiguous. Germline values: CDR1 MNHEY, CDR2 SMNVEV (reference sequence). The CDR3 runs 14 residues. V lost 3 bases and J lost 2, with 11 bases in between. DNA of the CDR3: TGTGCCAGCAGTTTTTTAGGCAAGACCTACGAGCAGTACTTC. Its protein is CASSFLGKTYEQYF.

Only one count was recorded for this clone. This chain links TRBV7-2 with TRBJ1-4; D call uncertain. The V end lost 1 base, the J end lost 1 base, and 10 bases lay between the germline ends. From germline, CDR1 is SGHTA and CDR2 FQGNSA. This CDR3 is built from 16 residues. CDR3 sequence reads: CASSLGVGRTNEKLFF. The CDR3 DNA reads TGTGCCAGCAGCTTAGGGGTTGGCAGAACTAATGAAAAACTGTTTTTT.

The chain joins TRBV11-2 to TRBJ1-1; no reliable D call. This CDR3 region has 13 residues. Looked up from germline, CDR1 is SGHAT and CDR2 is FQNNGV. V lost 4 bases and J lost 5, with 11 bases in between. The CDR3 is CASSSGPRTEAFF. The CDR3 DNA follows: TGTGCCAGCAGCTCCGGCCCGCGGACTGAAGCTTTCTTT.

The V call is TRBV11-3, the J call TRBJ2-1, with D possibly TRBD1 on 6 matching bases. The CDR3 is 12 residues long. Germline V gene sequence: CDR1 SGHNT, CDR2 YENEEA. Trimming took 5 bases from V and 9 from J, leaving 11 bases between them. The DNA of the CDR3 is TGTGCCAGCAGCCCAGGGACATCTGAGCAGTTCTTC. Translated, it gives CASSPGTSEQFF.

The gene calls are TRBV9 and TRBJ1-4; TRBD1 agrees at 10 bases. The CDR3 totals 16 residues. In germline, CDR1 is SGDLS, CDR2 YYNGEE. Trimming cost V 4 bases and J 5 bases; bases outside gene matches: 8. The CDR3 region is CASSLTPGQGNEKLFF. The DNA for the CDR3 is TGTGCCAGCAGCCTGACACCGGGACAGGGGAATGAAAAACTGTTTTTT.

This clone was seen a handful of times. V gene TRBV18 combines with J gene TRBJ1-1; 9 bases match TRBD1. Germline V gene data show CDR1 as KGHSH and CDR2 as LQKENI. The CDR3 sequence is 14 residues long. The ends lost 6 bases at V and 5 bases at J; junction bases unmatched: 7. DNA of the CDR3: TGTGCCAGCTCTTCGGACAGGGGAAATACTGAAGCTTTCTTT. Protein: CASSSDRGNTEAFF.

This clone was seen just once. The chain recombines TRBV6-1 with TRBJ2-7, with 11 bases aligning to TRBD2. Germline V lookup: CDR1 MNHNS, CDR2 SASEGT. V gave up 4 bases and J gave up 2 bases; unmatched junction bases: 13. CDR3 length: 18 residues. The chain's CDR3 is CASSAHPTGTSGTYEQYF. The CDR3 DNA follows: TGTGCCAGCAGTGCCCACCCGACCGGGACTAGCGGTACCTACGAGCAGTACTTC.

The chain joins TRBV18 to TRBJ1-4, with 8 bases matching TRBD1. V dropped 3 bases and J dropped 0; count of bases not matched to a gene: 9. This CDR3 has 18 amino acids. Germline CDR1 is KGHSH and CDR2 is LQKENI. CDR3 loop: CASSPGTGGGATNEKLFF. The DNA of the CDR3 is TGTGCCAGCTCACCGGGCACAGGGGGAGGCGCAACTAATGAAAAACTGTTTTTT.

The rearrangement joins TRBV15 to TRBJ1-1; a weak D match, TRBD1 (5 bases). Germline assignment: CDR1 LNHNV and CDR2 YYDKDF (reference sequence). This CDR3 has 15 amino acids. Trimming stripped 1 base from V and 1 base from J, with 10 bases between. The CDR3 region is CATSRGGLPNTEAFF. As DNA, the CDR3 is TGTGCCACCAGCAGAGGGGGCCTGCCGAACACTGAAGCTTTCTTT. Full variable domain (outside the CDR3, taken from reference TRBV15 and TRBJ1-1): DAMVIQNPRYQVTQFGKPVTLSCSQTLNHNVMYWYQQKSSQAPKLLFHYYDKDFNNEADTPDNFQSRRPNTSFCFLDIRSPGLGDTAMYLCATSRGGLPNTEAFFGQGTRLTVV.

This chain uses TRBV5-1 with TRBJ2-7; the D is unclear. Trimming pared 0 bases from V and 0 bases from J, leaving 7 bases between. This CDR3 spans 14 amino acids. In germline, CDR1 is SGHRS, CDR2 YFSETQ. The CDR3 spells CASSLGPRSYEQYF. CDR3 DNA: TGCGCCAGCAGCTTGGGACCGCGCTCCTACGAGCAGTACTTC.

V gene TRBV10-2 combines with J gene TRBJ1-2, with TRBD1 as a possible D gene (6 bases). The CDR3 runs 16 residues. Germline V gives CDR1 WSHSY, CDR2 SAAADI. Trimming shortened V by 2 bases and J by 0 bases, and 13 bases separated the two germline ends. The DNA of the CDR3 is TGCGCCAGCAGTGAGCGGTCAGGGGCAGCTAACTATGGCTACACCTTC. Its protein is CASSERSGAANYGYTF.

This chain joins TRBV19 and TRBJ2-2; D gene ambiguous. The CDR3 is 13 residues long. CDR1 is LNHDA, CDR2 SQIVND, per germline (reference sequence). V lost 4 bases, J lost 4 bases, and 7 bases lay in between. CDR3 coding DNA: TGTGCCAGTAGTACGCGCGGCACCGGGGAGCTGTTTTTT. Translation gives CASSTRGTGELFF.

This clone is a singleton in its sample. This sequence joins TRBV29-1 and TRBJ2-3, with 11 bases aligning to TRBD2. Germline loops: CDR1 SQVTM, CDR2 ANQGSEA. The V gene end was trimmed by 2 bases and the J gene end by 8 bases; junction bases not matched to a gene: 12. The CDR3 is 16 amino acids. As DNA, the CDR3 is TGCAGCGTTGAAAGGAGGCTAGCGGGGGGTCATACTACGCAGTATTTT. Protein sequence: CSVERRLAGGHTTQYF.

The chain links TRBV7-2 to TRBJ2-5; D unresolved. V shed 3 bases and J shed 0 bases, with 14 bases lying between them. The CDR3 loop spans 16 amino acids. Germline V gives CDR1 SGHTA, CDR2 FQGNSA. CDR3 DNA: TGTGCCAGCAGCTTCATCCCGACGGGCAACCAAGAGACCCAGTACTTC. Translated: CASSFIPTGNQETQYF.

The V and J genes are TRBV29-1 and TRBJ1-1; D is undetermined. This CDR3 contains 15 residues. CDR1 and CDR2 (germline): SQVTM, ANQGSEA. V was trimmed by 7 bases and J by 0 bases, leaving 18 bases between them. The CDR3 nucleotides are TGCAGCGCTGCCCCGGGGTTGCTTATGAACACTGAAGCTTTCTTT. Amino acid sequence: CSAAPGLLMNTEAFF.

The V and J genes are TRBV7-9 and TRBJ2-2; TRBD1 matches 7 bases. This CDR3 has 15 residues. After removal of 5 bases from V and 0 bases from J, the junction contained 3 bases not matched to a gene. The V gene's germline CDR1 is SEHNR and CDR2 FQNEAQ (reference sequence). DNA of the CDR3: TGTGCCAGCAGCGGGACAGTTTCGAACACCGGGGAGCTGTTTTTT. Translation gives CASSGTVSNTGELFF.

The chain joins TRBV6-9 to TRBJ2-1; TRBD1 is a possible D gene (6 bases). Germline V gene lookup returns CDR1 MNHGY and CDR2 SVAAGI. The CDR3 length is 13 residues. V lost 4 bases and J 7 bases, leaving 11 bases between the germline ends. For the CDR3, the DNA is TGTGCCAGCAGTTCCGGACAGTGGAATGAGCAGTTCTTC. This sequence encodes CASSSGQWNEQFF.

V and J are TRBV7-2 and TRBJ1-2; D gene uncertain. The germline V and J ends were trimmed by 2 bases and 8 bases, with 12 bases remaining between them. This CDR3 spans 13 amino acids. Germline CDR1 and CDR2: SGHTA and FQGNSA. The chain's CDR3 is CASSLPPVSGYTF. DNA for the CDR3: TGTGCCAGCAGCTTACCCCCAGTAAGCGGCTACACCTTC.

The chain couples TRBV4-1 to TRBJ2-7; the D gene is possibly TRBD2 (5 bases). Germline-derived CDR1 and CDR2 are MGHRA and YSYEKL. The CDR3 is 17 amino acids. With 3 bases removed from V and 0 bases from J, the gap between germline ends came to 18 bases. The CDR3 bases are TGCGCCAGCAGCCAGGTTGACTTTCTTGGGAGCTCCTACGAGCAGTACTTC. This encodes CASSQVDFLGSSYEQYF.

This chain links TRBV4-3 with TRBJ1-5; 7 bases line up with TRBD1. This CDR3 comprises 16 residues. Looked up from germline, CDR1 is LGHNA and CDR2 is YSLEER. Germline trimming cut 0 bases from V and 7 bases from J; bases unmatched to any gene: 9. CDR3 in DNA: TGCGCCAGCAGCCAAGAAAGGGGGCTTGCGGGGCAGCCCCAGCATTTT. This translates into CASSQERGLAGQPQHF.

This CDR3 reads CASSPDRRYGYTF. The CDR3 DNA reads as TGTGCCAGCAGCCCAGACAGGCGATATGGCTACACCTTC. This rearrangement joins TRBV7-2 to TRBJ1-2; D possibly corresponds to TRBD1 (6 bases). V lost 5 bases and J lost 5, with 12 bases in between. The CDR3 extends over 13 amino acids. The germline V gene has CDR1 SGHTA and CDR2 FQGNSA.

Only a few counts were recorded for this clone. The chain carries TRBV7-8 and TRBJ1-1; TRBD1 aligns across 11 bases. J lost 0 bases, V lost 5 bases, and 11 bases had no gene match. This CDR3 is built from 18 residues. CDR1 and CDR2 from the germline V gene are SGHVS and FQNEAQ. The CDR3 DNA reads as TGTGCCAGCAGCCAAGTGGACAGGGGGCCTCTCATGAACACTGAAGCTTTCTTT. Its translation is CASSQVDRGPLMNTEAFF.

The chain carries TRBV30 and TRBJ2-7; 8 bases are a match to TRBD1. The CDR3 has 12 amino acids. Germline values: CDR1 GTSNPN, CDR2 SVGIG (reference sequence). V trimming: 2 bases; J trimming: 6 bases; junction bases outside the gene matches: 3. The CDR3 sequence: CAWSPQGGEQYF. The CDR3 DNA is TGTGCCTGGAGTCCACAGGGGGGCGAGCAGTACTTC.

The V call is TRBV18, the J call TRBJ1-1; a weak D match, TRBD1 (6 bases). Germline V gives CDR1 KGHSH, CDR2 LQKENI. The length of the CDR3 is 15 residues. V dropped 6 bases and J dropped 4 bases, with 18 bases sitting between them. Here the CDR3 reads CASSRQTGGGTEAFF. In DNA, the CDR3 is TGTGCCAGCTCCCGCCAGACAGGAGGAGGCACTGAAGCTTTCTTT.